This T cell receptor beta chain appears in the sequencing data of a study of T cell responses to AZD1222 COVID-19 vaccine. In the case of this clone: Its antigen is currently unknown.

The germline V gene has CDR1 LNHNV and CDR2 YYDKDF (reference sequence). This CDR3 comprises 13 residues. The germline V and J ends were trimmed by 0 bases and 8 bases, with 10 bases remaining between them. Second doses that came at about 4 or about 12 weeks were put together. The data were produced by immunoSEQ multiplex PCR, yet TCRdb's version contains in-frame clones alone and is incomplete. The repertoire holds nearly 110,000 clones, with 80% to 95% as singletons. Study-wide results and limits: Sampled repertoires all dated from after the peak T cell response. Regions 160-218 and 743-854 dominated among vaccine-associated CD4 TCRs spanning spike. Nearly half of spike-specific TCRs reportedly target unmutated variant regions.

The material sequenced was peripheral blood, taken 28 days after the second AZD1222 dose. The rearrangement links TRBV15 to TRBJ1-1, with TRBD1 as a possible D gene (6 bases). The source of this sequence is an adult who received the AZD1222 COVID-19 vaccine. The CDR3 sequence: CATSRDGGPEAFF. In DNA form, the CDR3 reads TGTGCCACCAGCAGAGATGGGGGGCCCGAAGCTTTCTTT.